What follows describes a single T cell receptor (beta chain). This entry belongs to a study of blood T cell repertoires in COVID-19. Study-level background: Some COVID-19 samples were acute and others convalescent; all came from the United States, Italy and Spain. PBMCs, B-cell-depleted T cells, or T cells provided the cDNA or gDNA that made up the material.

Looked up from germline, CDR1 is MNHNS and CDR2 is SASEGT. The CDR3 extends over 17 amino acids. Trimming removed 0 bases from V and 4 bases from J, with 18 bases in between. Seattle cases were enrolled at active infection and followed longitudinally. Produced via immunoSEQ multiplex PCR; TCRdb's table is partial and in-frame only. The sample shows about 300,000 clones, just under 90% of them seen only once. Specimen: peripheral blood. The source of this sequence is a woman aged 50 to 60 with COVID-19, enrolled during active disease. This chain links TRBV6-1 with TRBJ2-5, with D tentatively TRBD2 (5 bases). CDR3 nucleotides: TGTGCCAGCAGTGAAGCCCGGGATAAGGCCCATAGAGAGACCCAGTACTTC. Protein: CASSEARDKAHRETQYF.